This TCR beta chain derives from a study of shared clonotypes between healthy human individuals. The CDR3 length is 13 residues. Trimming took off 5 bases at V and 2 bases at J, with 10 bases between the two ends. The germline V gene has CDR1 GTSNPN and CDR2 SVGIG (reference sequence). This clone was counted a few times. Only in-frame clones appear in the TCRdb table, and some are missing; sequencing was by immunoSEQ multiplex PCR. The profile shows about 2.4 million clones, more than 85% of them singletons. The chain joins TRBV30 to TRBJ1-5; D is unclear. Sequences were obtained from naive CD4+ T cells from PBMCs. As for subset: CD45RA+ positively selected. The TCR sequence derives from a young man in good health. Some clones in this sample may be carry-over from other donors' samples. CDR3 sequence (DNA): TGTGCCTGGCAGGCACGGGGCAATCAGCCCCAGCATTTT. Protein: CAWQARGNQPQHF.